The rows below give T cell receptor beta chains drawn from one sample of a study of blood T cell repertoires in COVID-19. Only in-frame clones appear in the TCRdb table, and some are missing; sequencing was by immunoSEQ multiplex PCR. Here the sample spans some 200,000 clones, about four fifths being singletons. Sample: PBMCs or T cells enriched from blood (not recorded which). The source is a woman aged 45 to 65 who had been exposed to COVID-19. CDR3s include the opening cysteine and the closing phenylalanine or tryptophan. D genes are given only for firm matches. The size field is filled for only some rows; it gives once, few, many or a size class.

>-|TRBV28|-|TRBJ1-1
TGTGCCAGCGGGAGGGGTAACACTGAAGCTTTCTTT
CASGRGNTEAFF
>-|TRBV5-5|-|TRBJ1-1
TGTGCCAGCAGCTTGGCCTTACGGGGGAACACTGAAGCTTTCTTT
CASSLALRGNTEAFF
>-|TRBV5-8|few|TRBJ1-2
TGTGCCAGCAGCCAGTTTACAGGCGTCTATGGCTACACCTTC
CASSQFTGVYGYTF
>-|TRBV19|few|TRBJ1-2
TGTGCCAGTAGTATCCCACAGGGTCTGAGGACCTTC
CASSIPQGLRTF
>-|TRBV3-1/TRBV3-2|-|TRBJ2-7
TGTGCCAGCAGCCAAGGGGGGGGCCCCTCTATCTCCTACGAGCAGTACTTC
CASSQGGGPSISYEQYF
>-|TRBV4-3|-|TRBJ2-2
TGCGCCAGCAGCCAAGGGTTAGCCACCGGGGAGCTGTTTTTT
CASSQGLATGELFF
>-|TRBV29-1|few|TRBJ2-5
TGCAGCGTAGACCTCAGAGGAGCAGAGACCCAGTACTTC
CSVDLRGAETQYF
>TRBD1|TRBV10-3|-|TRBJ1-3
TGTGCCATCAGTCCGTTGACACAGGGGTTTGGAAACACCATATATTTT
CAISPLTQGFGNTIYF
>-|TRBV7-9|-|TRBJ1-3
TGTGCCAGCACGGGGTTGCACTACTCTGGAAACACCATATATTTT
CASTGLHYSGNTIYF
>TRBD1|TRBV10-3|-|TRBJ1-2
TGTGCCACCCAGTTCTCCGACAGGGGGCTACATGGCTACACCTTC
CATQFSDRGLHGYTF
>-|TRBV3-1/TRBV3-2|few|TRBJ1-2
TGTGCCAGCCCGACGTGGAGCCCTTATGGCTACACCTTC
CASPTWSPYGYTF
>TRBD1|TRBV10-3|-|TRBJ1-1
TGTGCCATCAGAGGGACAGGGGGAAACACTGAAGCTTTCTTT
CAIRGTGGNTEAFF
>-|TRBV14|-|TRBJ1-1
TGTGCCAGCAGCCGGGTCACGGGGAGAGGGACTGAAGCTTTCTTT
CASSRVTGRGTEAFF
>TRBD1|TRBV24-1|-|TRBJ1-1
TGTGCCACCAGGGCTTCCGGGACAGTGAACACTGAAGCTTTCTTT
CATRASGTVNTEAFF
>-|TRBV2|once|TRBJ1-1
TGTGCCAGCGCCGGGGTAGCGGCTTTCTTT
CASAGVAAFF
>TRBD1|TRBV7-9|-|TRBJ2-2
TGTGCCAGCAGCGGGACAGGCGGGTACACCGGGGAGCTGTTTTTT
CASSGTGGYTGELFF
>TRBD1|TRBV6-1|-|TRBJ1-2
TGTGCCAGCAGTGAATGGGACAGGGAACGTGGCTACACCTTC
CASSEWDRERGYTF
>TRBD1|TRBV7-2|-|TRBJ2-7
TGTGCCAGCAGCCGGGACAGGAGCTCCTACGAGCAGTACTTC
CASSRDRSSYEQYF
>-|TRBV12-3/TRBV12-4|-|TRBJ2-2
TGTGCCAGCTCATGGACTAACACCGGGGAGCTGTTTTTT
CASSWTNTGELFF
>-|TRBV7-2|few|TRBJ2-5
TGTGCCAGCAGCTTACCCGGCCAGGGGACCCAGTACTTC
CASSLPGQGTQYF
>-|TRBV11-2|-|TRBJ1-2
TGTGCCAGCAGCTTAACCGGGAATGATGGCTACACCTTC
CASSLTGNDGYTF
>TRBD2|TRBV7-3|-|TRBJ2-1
TGTGCCAGCAGCCTAGCGGGGGGCTACAATGAGCAGTTCTTC
CASSLAGGYNEQFF
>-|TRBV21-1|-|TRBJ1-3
TGTGCCAGCAGCTCCTTAAGGGGCTCGACCAACACCATATATTTT
CASSSLRGSTNTIYF
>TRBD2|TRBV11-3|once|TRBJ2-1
TGTGCCAGCAGCCCGGGTGGGGTAGCGGGGGAGTTCAATGAGCAGTTCTTC
CASSPGGVAGEFNEQFF
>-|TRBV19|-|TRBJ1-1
TGTGCCAGCGATAATAACCAGGGAAACACTGAAGCTTTCTTT
CASDNNQGNTEAFF
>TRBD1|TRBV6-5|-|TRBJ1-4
TGTGCCAGCAGCTTGACAGGGGCTGCTGAAAAACTGTTTTTT
CASSLTGAAEKLFF
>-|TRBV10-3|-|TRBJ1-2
TGTGCCATCAGTGGAGAGGGTCTCTCCTATGGCTACACCTTC
CAISGEGLSYGYTF
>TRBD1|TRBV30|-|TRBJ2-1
TGTGCCTGGAGTGTTGACAGGGGCAAGCAGTTCTTC
CAWSVDRGKQFF
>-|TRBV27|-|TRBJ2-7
TGTGCCAGCAGTTTCCGCGACTACGAGCAGTACTTC
CASSFRDYEQYF
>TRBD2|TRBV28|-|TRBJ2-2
TGTGCCAGCAGTCCATTAGCGGGGGGGACCGGGGAGCTGTTTTTT
CASSPLAGGTGELFF
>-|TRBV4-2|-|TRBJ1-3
TGTGCCAGCAGCCAAGATAGGAGCGGTGGAAACACCATATATTTT
CASSQDRSGGNTIYF
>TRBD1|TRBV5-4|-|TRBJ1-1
TGTGCCAGCAGCTTGGAGGACAGGACCATGAACACTGAAGCTTTCTTT
CASSLEDRTMNTEAFF
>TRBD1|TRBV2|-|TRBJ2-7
TGTGCCAGCAGCACAGGGGTCTACGAGCAGTACTTC
CASSTGVYEQYF
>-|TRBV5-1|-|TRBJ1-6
TGCGCCAGCAGCTTGGGCAGGGCCCTTACGGGCTCCTATAATTCACCCCTCCACTTT
CASSLGRALTGSYNSPLHF
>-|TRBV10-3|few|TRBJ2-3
TGTGCCATCAGTGACGGCGCCCTAGGCGATACGCAGTATTTT
CAISDGALGDTQYF
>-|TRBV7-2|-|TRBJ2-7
TGTGCCAGCAGCCGCACAACCCTCTACGAGCAGTACTTC
CASSRTTLYEQYF
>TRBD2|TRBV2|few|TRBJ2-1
TGTGCCAGCAGAGAGCGGGGGGGTAACAATGAGCAGTTCTTC
CASRERGGNNEQFF
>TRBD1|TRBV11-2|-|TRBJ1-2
TGTGCCAGCAGCTTTTCAGGGGGCTATGGCTACACCTTC
CASSFSGGYGYTF
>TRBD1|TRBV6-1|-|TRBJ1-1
TGTGCCAGCAGTGAAGATCAGGGGGCGCGGGAAGCTTTCTTT
CASSEDQGAREAFF
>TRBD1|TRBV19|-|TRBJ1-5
TGTGCCAGTAGTATAAGACAGGGGCGGCAGCCCCAGCATTTT
CASSIRQGRQPQHF
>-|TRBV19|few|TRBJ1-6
TGTGCCAGTAGTGCCCTACGTAATTCACCCCTCCACTTT
CASSALRNSPLHF
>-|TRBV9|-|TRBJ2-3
TGTGCCAGCAGCAAAACCGAGGTTACGCAGTATTTT
CASSKTEVTQYF
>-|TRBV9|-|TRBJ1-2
TGTGCCAGCAGCGTAGAACATAATCCCCACTATGGCTACACCTTC
CASSVEHNPHYGYTF
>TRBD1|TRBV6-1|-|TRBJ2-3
TGTGCCAGCAGTGAAATGCTGCCCGGGACAGGGAAGGATACGCAGTATTTT
CASSEMLPGTGKDTQYF
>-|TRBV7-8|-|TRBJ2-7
TGTGCCAGCAGCCCGGCGGGGGAGCAGTACTTC
CASSPAGEQYF
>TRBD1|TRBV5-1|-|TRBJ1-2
TGCGCCAGCAGCTCCCCAGGGGGACTCGTCGGTGGCTACACCTTC
CASSSPGGLVGGYTF
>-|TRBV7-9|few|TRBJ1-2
TGTGCCAGCAGCTCAACAGCGGACTATGGCTACACCTTC
CASSSTADYGYTF
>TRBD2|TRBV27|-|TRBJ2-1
TGTGCCAGCAGTTTATCCCTCTGGCGGGGGGGCGGGAATGAGCAGTTCTTC
CASSLSLWRGGGNEQFF
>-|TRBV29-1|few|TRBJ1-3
TGCAGCGTTGAAGGGCGGGGGAAGACCATATATTTT
CSVEGRGKTIYF
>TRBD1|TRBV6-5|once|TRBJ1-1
TGTGCCAGCAGCGCCTTGACAGGGGCGGCTTTCTTT
CASSALTGAAFF
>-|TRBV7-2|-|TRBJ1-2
TGTGCCAGCAGCTTAAACAGGGAATATGGCTACACCTTC
CASSLNREYGYTF
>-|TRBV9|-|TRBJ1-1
TGTGCCAGCAGCGTAGCGGGTACGGACACTGAAGCTTTCTTT
CASSVAGTDTEAFF
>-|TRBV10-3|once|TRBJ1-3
TGTGCCATCGGGAGGATCTCTGGAAACACCATATATTTT
CAIGRISGNTIYF
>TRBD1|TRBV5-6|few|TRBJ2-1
TGTGCCAGCAGCCTGGGGACAGGGTGGGACAATGAGCAGTTCTTC
CASSLGTGWDNEQFF
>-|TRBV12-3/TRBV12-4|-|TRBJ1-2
TGTGCCAGCAGTTTTACGGGGGGTGGCTACACCTTC
CASSFTGGGYTF
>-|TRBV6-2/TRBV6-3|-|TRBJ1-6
TGTGCCAGCAGTTCTGACTCAGTCGCCTATAATTCACCCCTCCACTTT
CASSSDSVAYNSPLHF
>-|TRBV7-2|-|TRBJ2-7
TGTGCCAGCAGCATTACAGGCCCGGGCTACTTCTACGAGCAGTACTTC
CASSITGPGYFYEQYF